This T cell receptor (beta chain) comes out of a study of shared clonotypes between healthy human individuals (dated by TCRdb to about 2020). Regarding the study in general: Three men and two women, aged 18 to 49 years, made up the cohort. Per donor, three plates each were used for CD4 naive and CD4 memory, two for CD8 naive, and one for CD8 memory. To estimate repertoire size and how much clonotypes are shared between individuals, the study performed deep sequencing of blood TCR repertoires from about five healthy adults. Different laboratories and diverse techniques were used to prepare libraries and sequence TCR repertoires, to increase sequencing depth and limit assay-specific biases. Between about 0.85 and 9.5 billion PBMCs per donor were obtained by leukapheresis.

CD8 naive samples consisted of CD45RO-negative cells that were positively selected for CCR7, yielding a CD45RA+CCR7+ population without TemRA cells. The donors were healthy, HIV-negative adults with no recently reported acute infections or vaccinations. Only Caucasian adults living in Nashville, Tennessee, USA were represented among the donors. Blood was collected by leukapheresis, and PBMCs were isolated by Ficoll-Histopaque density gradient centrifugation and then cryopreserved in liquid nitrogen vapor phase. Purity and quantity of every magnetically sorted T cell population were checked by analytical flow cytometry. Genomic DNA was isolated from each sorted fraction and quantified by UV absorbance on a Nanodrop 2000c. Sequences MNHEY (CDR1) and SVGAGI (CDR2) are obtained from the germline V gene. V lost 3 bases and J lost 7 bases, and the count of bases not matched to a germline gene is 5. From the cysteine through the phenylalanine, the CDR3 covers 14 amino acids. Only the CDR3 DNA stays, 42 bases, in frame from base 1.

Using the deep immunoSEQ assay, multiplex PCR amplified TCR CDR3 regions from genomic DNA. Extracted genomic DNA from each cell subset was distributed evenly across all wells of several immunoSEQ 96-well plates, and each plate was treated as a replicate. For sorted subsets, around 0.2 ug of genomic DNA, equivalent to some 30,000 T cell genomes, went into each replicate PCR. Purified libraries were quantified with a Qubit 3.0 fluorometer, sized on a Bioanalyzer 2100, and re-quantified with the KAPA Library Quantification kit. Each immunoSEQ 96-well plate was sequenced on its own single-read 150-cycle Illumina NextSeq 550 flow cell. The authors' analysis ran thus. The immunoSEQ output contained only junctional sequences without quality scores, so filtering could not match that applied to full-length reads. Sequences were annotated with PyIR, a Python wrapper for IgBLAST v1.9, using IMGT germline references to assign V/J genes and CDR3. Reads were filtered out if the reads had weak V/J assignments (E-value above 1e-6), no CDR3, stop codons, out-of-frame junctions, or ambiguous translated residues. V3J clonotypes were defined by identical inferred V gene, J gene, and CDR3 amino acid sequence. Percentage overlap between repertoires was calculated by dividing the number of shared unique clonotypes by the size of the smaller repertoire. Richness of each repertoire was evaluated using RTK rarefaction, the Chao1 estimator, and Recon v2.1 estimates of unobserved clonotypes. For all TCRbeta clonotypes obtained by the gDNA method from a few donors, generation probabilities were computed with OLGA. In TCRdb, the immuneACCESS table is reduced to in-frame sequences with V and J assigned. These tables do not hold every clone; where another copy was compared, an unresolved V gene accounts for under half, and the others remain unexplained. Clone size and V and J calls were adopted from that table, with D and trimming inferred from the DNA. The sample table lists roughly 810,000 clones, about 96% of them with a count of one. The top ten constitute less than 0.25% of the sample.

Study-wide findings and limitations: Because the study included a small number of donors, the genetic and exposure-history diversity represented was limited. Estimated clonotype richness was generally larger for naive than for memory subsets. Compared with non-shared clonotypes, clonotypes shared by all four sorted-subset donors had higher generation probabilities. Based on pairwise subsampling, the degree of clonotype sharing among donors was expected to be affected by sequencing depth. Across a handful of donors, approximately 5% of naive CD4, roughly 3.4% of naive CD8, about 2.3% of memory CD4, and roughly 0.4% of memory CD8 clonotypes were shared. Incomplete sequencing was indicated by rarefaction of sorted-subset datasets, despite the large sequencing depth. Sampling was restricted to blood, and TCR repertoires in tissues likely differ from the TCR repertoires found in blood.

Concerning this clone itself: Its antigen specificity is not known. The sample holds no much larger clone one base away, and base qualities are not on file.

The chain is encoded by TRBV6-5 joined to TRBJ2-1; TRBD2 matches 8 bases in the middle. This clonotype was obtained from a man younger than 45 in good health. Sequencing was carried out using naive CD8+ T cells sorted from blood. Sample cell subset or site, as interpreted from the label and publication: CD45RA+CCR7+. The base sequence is TGTGCCAGCAGTTATGGCGGGAGGTTTAATGAGCAGTTCTTC. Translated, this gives CASSYGGRFNEQFF.